Described below is a single T cell receptor (beta chain) sequence and its context. The germline V gene encodes CDR1 ENHRY and CDR2 SYGVKD. V was clipped by 6 bases and J by 3 bases; unmatched bases: 3. The CDR3 extends over 13 amino acids. This record comes from a study of blood T cell repertoires in COVID-19. Across the study: Samples taken during acute and convalescent COVID-19 were collected in the United States, Italy and Spain. T cells, B-cell-depleted T cells, or PBMCs supplied cDNA or gDNA.

Per the authors' pipeline: From reference gene primer amplification, estimates of nucleated cell counts were derived. Data came from immunoSEQ multiplex PCR; TCRdb stores just in-frame clones and leaves some out. V, J and clone size are those of that table, while D and trimming were read from the DNA. Of around 110,000 clones in the sample, approximately 90% were seen once. Sample: peripheral blood. The V and J genes are TRBV10-3 and TRBJ2-7; 9 nucleotides match TRBD1. The clonotype originates from a human donor with active COVID-19. The donor label of this sample is uncertain. Here the CDR3 reads CAISRDRVYEQYF. In nucleotides, the CDR3 is TGTGCCATCAGCCGGGACAGGGTCTACGAGCAGTACTTC.